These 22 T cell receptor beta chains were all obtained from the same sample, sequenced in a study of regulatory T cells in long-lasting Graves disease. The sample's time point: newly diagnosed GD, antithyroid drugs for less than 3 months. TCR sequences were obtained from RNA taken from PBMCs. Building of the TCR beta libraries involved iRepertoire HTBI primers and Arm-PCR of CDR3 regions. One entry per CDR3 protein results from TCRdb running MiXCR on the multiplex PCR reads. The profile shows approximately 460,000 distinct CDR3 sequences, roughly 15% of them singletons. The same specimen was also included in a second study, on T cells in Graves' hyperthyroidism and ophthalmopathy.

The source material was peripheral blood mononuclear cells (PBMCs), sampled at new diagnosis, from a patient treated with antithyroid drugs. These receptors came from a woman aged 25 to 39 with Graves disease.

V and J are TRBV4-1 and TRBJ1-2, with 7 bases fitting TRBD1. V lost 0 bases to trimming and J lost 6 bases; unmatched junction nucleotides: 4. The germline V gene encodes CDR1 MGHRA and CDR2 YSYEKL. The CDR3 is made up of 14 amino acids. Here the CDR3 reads CASSQDWGTDGYTF. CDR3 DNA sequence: TGCGCCAGCAGCCAAGATTGGGGGACAGATGGCTACACCTTC.

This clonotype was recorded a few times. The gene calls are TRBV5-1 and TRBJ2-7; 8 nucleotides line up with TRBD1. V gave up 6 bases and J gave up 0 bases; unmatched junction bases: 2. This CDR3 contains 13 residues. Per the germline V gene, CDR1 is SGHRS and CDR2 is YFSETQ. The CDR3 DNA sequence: TGCGCCAGCAAGGGACAGGCCTCCTACGAGCAGTACTTC. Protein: CASKGQASYEQYF.

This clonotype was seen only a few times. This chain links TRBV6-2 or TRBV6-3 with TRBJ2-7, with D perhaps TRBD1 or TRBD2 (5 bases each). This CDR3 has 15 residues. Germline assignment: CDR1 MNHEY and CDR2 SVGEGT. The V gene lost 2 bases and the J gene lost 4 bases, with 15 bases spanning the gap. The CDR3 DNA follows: TGTGCCAGCAGTTACGGTCGGGGCAGACGATACGAGCAGTACTTC. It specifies CASSYGRGRRYEQYF.

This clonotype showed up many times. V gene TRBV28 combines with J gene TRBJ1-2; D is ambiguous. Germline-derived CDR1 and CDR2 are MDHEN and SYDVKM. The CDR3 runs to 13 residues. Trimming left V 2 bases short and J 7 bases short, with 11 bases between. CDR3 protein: CASSLMGEGGYTF. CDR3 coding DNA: TGTGCCAGCAGTTTAATGGGAGAGGGTGGCTACACCTTC.

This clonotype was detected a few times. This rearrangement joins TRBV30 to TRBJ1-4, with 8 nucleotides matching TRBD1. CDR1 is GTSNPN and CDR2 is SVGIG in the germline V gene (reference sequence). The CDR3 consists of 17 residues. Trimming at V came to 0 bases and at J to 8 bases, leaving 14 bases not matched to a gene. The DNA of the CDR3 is TGTGCCTGGAGTGTATCCAGGGGGCGCGGGGAGAAAGAAAAACTGTTTTTT. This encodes CAWSVSRGRGEKEKLFF. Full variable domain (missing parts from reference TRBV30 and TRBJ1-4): SQTIHQWPATLVQPVGSPLSLECTVEGTSNPNLYWYRQAAGRGLQLLFYSVGIGQISSEVPQNLSASRPQDRQFILSSKKLLLSDSGFYLCAWSVSRGRGEKEKLFFGSGTQLSVL.

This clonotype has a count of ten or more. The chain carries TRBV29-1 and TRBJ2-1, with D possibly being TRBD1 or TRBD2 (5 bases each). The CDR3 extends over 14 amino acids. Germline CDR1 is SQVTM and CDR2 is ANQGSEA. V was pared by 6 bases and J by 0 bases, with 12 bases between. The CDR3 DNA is TGCAGCGTCCGTGGGACGGGCTCCTACAATGAGCAGTTCTTC. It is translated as CSVRGTGSYNEQFF.

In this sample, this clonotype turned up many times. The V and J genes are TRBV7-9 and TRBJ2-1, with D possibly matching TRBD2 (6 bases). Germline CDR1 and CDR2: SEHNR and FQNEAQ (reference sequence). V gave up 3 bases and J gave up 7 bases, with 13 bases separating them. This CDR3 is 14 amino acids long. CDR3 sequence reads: CASSFLGGDNEQFF. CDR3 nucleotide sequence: TGTGCCAGCAGCTTTTTGGGCGGGGATAATGAGCAGTTCTTC.

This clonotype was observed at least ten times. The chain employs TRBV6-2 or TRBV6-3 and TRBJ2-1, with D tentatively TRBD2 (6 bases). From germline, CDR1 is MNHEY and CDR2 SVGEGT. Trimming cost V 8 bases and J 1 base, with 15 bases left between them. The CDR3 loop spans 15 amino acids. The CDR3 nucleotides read TGTGCCAGCGTTCGGCTAGCGCAGTCCTACAATGAGCAGTTCTTC. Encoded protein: CASVRLAQSYNEQFF.

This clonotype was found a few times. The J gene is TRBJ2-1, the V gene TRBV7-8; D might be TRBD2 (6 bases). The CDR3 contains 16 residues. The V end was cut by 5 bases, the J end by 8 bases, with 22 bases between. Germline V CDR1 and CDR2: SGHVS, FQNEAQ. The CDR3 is CASSPPGILARDEQFF. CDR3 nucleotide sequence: TGTGCCAGCAGCCCCCCTGGGATTCTAGCGAGGGATGAGCAGTTCTTC.

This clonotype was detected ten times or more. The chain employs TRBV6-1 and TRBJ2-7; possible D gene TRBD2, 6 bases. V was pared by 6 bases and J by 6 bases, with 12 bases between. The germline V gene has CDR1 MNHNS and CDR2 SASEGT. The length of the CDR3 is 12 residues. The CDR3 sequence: CASRDYWGEQYF. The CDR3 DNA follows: TGTGCCAGCAGGGACTATTGGGGCGAGCAGTACTTC.

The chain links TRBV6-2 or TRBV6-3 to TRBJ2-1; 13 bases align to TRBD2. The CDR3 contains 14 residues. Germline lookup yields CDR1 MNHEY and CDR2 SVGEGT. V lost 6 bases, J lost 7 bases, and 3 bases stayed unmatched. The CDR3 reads CASSGTSGENEQFF. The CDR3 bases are TGTGCCAGCAGCGGGACTAGCGGGGAAAATGAGCAGTTCTTC.

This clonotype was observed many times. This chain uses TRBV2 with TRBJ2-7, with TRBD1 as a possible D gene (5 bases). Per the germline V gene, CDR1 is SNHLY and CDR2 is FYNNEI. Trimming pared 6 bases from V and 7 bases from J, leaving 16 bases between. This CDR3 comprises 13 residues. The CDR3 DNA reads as TGTGCCAGCAGCAGGGCCTCTCTAGGGGAGCAGTACTTC. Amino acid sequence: CASSRASLGEQYF.

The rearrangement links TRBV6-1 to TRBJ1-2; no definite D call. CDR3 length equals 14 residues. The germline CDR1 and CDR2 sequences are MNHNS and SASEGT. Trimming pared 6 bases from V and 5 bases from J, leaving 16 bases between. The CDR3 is CASSTGGSGYGYTF. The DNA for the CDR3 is TGTGCCAGCAGCACCGGCGGATCGGGGTATGGCTACACCTTC.

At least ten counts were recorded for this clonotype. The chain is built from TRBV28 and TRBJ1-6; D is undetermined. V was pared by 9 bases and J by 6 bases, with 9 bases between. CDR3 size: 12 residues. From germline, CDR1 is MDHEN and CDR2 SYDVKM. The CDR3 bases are TGTGCCAGTGTGCCGGTTAATTCACCCCTCCACTTT. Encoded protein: CASVPVNSPLHF.

CDR3 protein: CASSQEWRTANYGYTF. For the CDR3, the DNA is TGCGCCAGCAGCCAAGAATGGCGGACAGCGAACTATGGCTACACCTTC. The V and J genes are TRBV4-1 and TRBJ1-2, with a weak D call TRBD1 (6 bases). Germline V CDR1 and CDR2: MGHRA, YSYEKL. This CDR3 is built from 16 residues. The germline V and J ends were trimmed by 0 bases and 2 bases, with 13 bases remaining between them.

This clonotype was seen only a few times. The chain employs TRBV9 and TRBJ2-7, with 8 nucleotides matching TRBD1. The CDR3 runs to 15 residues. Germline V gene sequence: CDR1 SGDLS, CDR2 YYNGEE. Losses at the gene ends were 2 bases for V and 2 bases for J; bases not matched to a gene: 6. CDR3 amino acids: CASSVSTGAPYEQYF. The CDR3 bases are TGTGCCAGCAGCGTCTCGACAGGGGCCCCCTACGAGCAGTACTTC.

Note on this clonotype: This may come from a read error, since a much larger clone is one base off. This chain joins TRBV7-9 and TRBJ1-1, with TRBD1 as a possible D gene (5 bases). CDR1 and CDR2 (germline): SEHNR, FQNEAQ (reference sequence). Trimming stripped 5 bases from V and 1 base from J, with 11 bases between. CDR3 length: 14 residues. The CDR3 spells CASSEGRKNTEAFF. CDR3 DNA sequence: TGTGCCAGCAGCGAGGGACGGAAGAACACTGAAGCTTTCTTT.

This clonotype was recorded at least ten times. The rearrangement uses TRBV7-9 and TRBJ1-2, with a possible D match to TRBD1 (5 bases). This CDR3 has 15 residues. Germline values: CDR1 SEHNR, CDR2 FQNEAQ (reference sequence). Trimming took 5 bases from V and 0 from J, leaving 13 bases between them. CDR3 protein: CASSPTGDPNYGYTF. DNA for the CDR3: TGTGCCAGCAGCCCGACGGGGGATCCTAACTATGGCTACACCTTC.

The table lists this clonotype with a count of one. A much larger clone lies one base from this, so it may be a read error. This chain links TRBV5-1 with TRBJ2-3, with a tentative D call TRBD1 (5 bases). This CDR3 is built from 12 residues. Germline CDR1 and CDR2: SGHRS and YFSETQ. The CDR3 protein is CASSLRAQAQYF. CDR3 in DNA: TGTGCCAGCAGCCTCAGGGCCCAGGCGCAGTATTTT.

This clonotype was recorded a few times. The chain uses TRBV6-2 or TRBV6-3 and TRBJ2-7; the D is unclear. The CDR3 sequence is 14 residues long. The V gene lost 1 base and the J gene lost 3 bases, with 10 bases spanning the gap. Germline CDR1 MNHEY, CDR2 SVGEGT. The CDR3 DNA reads TGTGCCAGCAGTTACTGGACGGAGCTCTACGAGCAGTACTTC. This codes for CASSYWTELYEQYF.

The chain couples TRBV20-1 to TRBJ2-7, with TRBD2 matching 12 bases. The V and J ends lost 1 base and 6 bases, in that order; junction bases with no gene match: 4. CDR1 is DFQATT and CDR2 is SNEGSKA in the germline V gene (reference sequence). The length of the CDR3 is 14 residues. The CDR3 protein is CSARASGRAFEQYF. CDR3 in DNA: TGCAGTGCTAGAGCTAGCGGGAGGGCTTTCGAGCAGTACTTC.

CDR3 sequence reads: CASSDQVQTYGYTF. The DNA of the CDR3 is TGTGCCAGCAGCGACCAAGTTCAAACCTATGGCTACACCTTC. The chain joins TRBV9 to TRBJ1-2; D unresolved. Trimming took 3 bases from V and 4 from J, leaving 13 bases between them. In germline, CDR1 is SGDLS, CDR2 YYNGEE. CDR3 length equals 14 residues.